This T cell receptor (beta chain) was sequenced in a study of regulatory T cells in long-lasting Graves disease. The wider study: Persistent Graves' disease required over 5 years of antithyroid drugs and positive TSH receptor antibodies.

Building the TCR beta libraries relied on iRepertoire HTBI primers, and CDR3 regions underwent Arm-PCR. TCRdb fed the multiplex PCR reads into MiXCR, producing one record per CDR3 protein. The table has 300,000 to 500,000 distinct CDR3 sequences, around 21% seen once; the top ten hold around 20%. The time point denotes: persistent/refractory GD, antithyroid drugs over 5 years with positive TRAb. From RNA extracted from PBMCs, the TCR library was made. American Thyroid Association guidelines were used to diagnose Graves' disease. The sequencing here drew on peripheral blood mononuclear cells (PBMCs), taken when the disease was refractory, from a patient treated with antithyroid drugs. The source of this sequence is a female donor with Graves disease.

This CDR3 is CSAQRGSGGTQYF. CDR3 DNA: TGCAGCGCCCAGAGGGGCTCTGGGGGGACCCAGTACTTC. The chain carries TRBV29-1 and TRBJ2-5, with D perhaps being TRBD1 or TRBD2 (5 bases each). The length of the CDR3 is 13 residues. Germline V gene lookup returns CDR1 SQVTM and CDR2 ANQGSEA. The V and J ends lost 7 bases and 7 bases respectively, with 19 bases between them.